Shown below are 29 T cell receptor beta chains from a single sample sequenced in a study of shared clonotypes between healthy human individuals (dated by TCRdb to the early 2020s). Library prep was done by the immunoSEQ multiplex PCR assay. TCRdb mirrors the immuneACCESS table, restricted to in-frame sequences. Some clones are absent from its copies; in checked studies, under half trace to an unresolved V gene, and the reason for the others is unknown. A total of a few hundred thousand clones appear in this sample, roughly 78% of them only once. The ten biggest clones cover 9.5% to 15% of the sample. Source material: PBMCs. These receptors were obtained from a woman aged 40 to 50 in good health. Some clones in this sample may be carry-over from other donors' samples.

The chain carries TRBV6-6 and TRBJ2-7, with TRBD2 as a possible D gene (6 bases). The length of the CDR3 is 15 residues. CDR1 is MNHNY, CDR2 SVGAGI, per germline (reference sequence). Trimming left V 5 bases short and J 0 bases short, with 14 bases between. The CDR3 region is CASSPGRRVSYEQYF. Here the CDR3 DNA reads TGTGCCAGCAGTCCCGGGAGAAGGGTCTCCTACGAGCAGTACTTC.

The chain employs TRBV7-2 and TRBJ2-1, with 8 bases identical to TRBD2. The junction had 8 bases not matched to a gene; V was cut back by 6 bases and J by 7 bases. This CDR3 contains 14 residues. Germline assignment: CDR1 SGHTA and CDR2 FQGNSA. In DNA, the CDR3 is TGTGCCAGCAGTATGATAGCGGGATCTAATGAGCAGTTCTTC. Protein product: CASSMIAGSNEQFF.

The rearrangement links TRBV7-8 to TRBJ2-1, with 9 bases fitting TRBD2. V gave up 8 bases and J gave up 0 bases; unmatched junction bases: 5. CDR3 length: 15 residues. Looked up from germline, CDR1 is SGHVS and CDR2 is FQNEAQ. The CDR3 sequence is CASRISGSSYNEQFF. The CDR3 DNA follows: TGTGCCAGCCGAATTAGCGGGAGCTCCTACAATGAGCAGTTCTTC.

This sequence joins TRBV4-1 and TRBJ1-2, with 9 nucleotides matching TRBD1. The CDR3 totals 15 residues. With 5 bases clipped from V and 6 bases from J, the junction kept 10 bases outside the gene matches. Germline CDR1 reads MGHRA; CDR2 reads YSYEKL. The CDR3 here is CASSAPGQGPNGYTF. CDR3 DNA: TGCGCCAGCAGCGCCCCGGGACAGGGACCAAATGGCTACACCTTC.

The chain is built from TRBV2 and TRBJ2-5; D perhaps matches TRBD1 (6 bases). Matching the DNA end better, TRBJ2-7 makes the J call doubtful. Germline lookup yields CDR1 SNHLY and CDR2 FYNNEI. There are 13 residues in the CDR3. The CDR3 sequence is CASSGQDWDEQYF. The CDR3 nucleotides read TGTGCCAGCAGTGGACAGGACTGGGACGAGCAGTACTTC.

V is TRBV7-9 and J is TRBJ2-1; D not certain. CDR1 is SEHNR, CDR2 FQNEAQ, per germline (reference sequence). This CDR3 has 13 residues. Trimming removed 3 bases from V and 4 bases from J, with 7 bases in between. In nucleotides, the CDR3 is TGTGCCAGCAGCTTTACCGGGTACAATGAGCAGTTCTTC. Translating gives CASSFTGYNEQFF.

The rearrangement uses TRBV7-2 and TRBJ2-5; 12 nucleotides align to TRBD2. The length of the CDR3 is 15 residues. V lost 3 bases and J lost 7; bases outside the gene matches: 6. Germline V CDR1 and CDR2: SGHTA, FQGNSA. The CDR3, as DNA: TGTGCCAGCAGCTTGCGACTAGCGGGAGAGGGGACCCAGTACTTC. Its protein product is CASSLRLAGEGTQYF.

This clone came up many times. This rearrangement joins TRBV7-3 to TRBJ2-3; either TRBD1 or TRBD2 may supply D (5 bases each). Deletions cut 4 bases from V and 1 base from J, with 6 bases between. This CDR3 is 13 amino acids long. Germline V gene lookup returns CDR1 SGHTA and CDR2 FQGTGA. CDR3 bases: TGTGCCAGCAGCTGGGGACGCACAGATACGCAGTATTTT. As protein: CASSWGRTDTQYF.

This clone came up many times. The chain recombines TRBV7-8 with TRBJ1-1; no clear D. Trimming removed 10 bases at V and 1 base at J, with 16 bases between. CDR3 length: 14 amino acids. Germline lookup yields CDR1 SGHVS and CDR2 FQNEAQ. This CDR3 is CATKRGTGNTEAFF. CDR3 in DNA: TGTGCCACCAAAAGAGGTACGGGGAACACTGAAGCTTTCTTT.

As regards this clone: A single base is all that separates this from a far larger clone, so a read error is likely. The sample contains more than one DNA sequence encoding this CDR3. This rearrangement joins TRBV6-4 to TRBJ1-1, with 8 nucleotides matching TRBD1. CDR3 length equals 14 residues. CDR1 is MRHNA and CDR2 is SNTAGT in the germline V gene. The CDR3 DNA reads TGCGCCAGCAGTGAGGGACAGGAGAACACTGAAGCTTTCTTT. Encoded protein: CASSEGQENTEAFF.

The V and J genes are TRBV28 and TRBJ2-1; TRBD2 matches 9 bases. This CDR3 has 15 amino acids. V shed 6 bases and J 2 bases; nucleotides not matched to a gene: 5. Germline CDR1 and CDR2: MDHEN and SYDVKM. CDR3 residues: CASSNSGSAYNEQFF. In nucleotides, the CDR3 is TGTGCCAGCAGCAATAGCGGGAGTGCCTACAATGAGCAGTTCTTC.

The table lists this clone with a count of one. This chain uses TRBV10-1 with TRBJ1-3, with 8 nucleotides matching TRBD1. The CDR3 is 16 amino acids. V lost 8 bases to trimming and J lost 2 bases; unmatched junction nucleotides: 11. Germline V gene sequence: CDR1 WNHNN, CDR2 SYGVQD (reference sequence). This CDR3 reads CASPRNPGGTGNTIYF. The CDR3 coding sequence is TGCGCCAGCCCTAGAAACCCAGGGGGCACTGGAAACACCATATATTTT.

The chain carries TRBV7-9 and TRBJ2-3; D is undetermined. Trimming cost V 5 bases and J 2 bases, with 17 bases left between them. Germline CDR1 is SEHNR and CDR2 is FQNEAQ (reference sequence). The CDR3 is 16 residues long. CDR3 nucleotide sequence: TGTGCCAGCAGCACCACCCTTCCGGCAGTCACAGATACGCAGTATTTT. Translated, it gives CASSTTLPAVTDTQYF.

This clone has more than one count but fewer than ten. The CDR3 spells CAWGTGNQPQHF. In DNA, the CDR3 is TGTGCCTGGGGGACAGGGAACCAGCCCCAGCATTTT. The J gene is TRBJ1-5, the V gene TRBV30; TRBD1 matches at 9 bases. The CDR3 spans 12 residues. Germline lookup yields CDR1 GTSNPN and CDR2 SVGIG (reference sequence). Trimming removed 5 bases from V and 7 bases from J; junction bases left unmatched: 3.

CDR3 in DNA: TGTGCCAGCTCCTCCGGTCCACAGGGAACTGGGGCCAACGTCCTGACTTTC. Amino acids: CASSSGPQGTGANVLTF. V and J are TRBV18 and TRBJ2-6; tentatively, D is TRBD1 (6 bases). The CDR3 length is 17 residues. Germline values: CDR1 KGHSH, CDR2 LQKENI. Trimming shortened V by 6 bases and J by 2 bases, and 17 bases separated the two germline ends.

The V and J genes are TRBV11-2 and TRBJ2-5; the match to TRBD2 covers 7 bases. Germline V CDR1 and CDR2: SGHAT, FQNNGV. The CDR3 loop spans 16 amino acids. With V trimmed by 1 base and J by 4 bases, 9 bases remained unmatched. DNA for the CDR3: TGTGCCAGCAGCTTAGTCGGCGGGAGCAATGGAGAGACCCAGTACTTC. Its protein product is CASSLVGGSNGETQYF.

This clone was found a few times. V and J are TRBV11-3 and TRBJ2-1; the D gene is possibly TRBD2 (6 bases). Germline V lookup: CDR1 SGHNT, CDR2 YENEEA. V was pared by 1 base and J by 6 bases, with 10 bases between. This CDR3 comprises 14 residues. The CDR3, as DNA: TGTGCCAGCAGCTTAGGTCGGGAGTCCAATGAGCAGTTCTTC. It encodes CASSLGRESNEQFF.

This chain joins TRBV1 and TRBJ2-7; the D call TRBD2 from the table was never checked on the DNA. TRBV1 is termed a pseudogene. The length of the CDR3 is 18 residues. CDR3 nucleotides: TGCACCAGCAGCCAAGCCCCGCCTGGGACTAGCGTCTCCTACGAGCAGTACTTC. This gives the protein CTSSQAPPGTSVSYEQYF.

This clone showed up just once. The CDR3 region is CASSLGVGHGAYNEQFF. CDR3 nucleotides: TGTGCCAGCAGCTTAGGGGTAGGACACGGCGCCTACAATGAGCAGTTCTTC. This chain links TRBV7-2 with TRBJ2-1; D possibly corresponds to TRBD1 (5 bases). The CDR3 runs 17 residues. V lost 1 base, J lost 2 bases, and 15 bases lay in between. From germline, CDR1 is SGHTA and CDR2 FQGNSA.

To note about this clone: This clone may be a read error of a much larger clone one base away. The chain is built from TRBV6-4 and TRBJ2-6, with 8 positions matching TRBD1. This CDR3 comprises 15 residues. V gave up 3 bases and J gave up 2 bases; unmatched junction bases: 0. CDR1 and CDR2 (germline): MRHNA, SNTAGT. The CDR3 spells CASSETGAGANVLTF. Here the CDR3 DNA reads TGTGCCAGCAGTGAGACAGGGGCTGGGGCCAACGTCCTGACTTTC.

J is TRBJ1-1 and V is TRBV6-5, with D possibly TRBD1 on 6 matching bases. The CDR3 runs to 13 residues. Trimming cost V 6 bases and J 4 bases, with 12 bases left between them. Germline V gene sequence: CDR1 MNHEY, CDR2 SVGAGI. The CDR3 sequence: CASSPQGSTEAFF. In DNA form, the CDR3 reads TGTGCCAGCAGCCCACAGGGAAGCACTGAAGCTTTCTTT.

This chain uses TRBV6-5 with TRBJ1-2, with a tentative D call TRBD1 (6 bases). Germline CDR1 and CDR2: MNHEY and SVGAGI. The CDR3 consists of 15 residues. V shed 6 bases and J shed 5 bases, with 19 bases lying between them. In DNA, the CDR3 is TGTGCCAGCAGCAGAGGGGGGATCGACCAGTATGGCTACACCTTC. Amino acid sequence: CASSRGGIDQYGYTF.

About this clone itself: One base away lies a much larger clone, so this may be a sequencing read error. Other DNA sequences within the sample encode an identical CDR3. The CDR3 is CASSVAGGTGELFF. The CDR3 DNA follows: TGTGCCAGCAGTGTAGCGGGAGGGACTGGGGAGCTGTTTTTT. The chain links TRBV6-4 to TRBJ2-2; 11 bases match TRBD2. The ends lost 4 bases at V and 8 bases at J; junction bases unmatched: 3. The CDR3 is made up of 14 amino acids. Germline assignment: CDR1 MRHNA and CDR2 SNTAGT.

This clone was recorded only once. The chain combines TRBV19 with TRBJ2-7; 7 bases map to TRBD2. There are 14 residues in the CDR3. From germline, CDR1 is LNHDA and CDR2 SQIVND (reference sequence). V was clipped by 7 bases and J by 0 bases; unmatched bases: 6. The CDR3 nucleotides are TGTGCCAGTATGCGCGGGGGATCCTCCTACGAGCAGTACTTC. Translation: CASMRGGSSYEQYF.

In nucleotides, the CDR3 is TGTGCCAGTAGTATCAGGGCGACTAATGAAAAACTGTTTTTT. This sequence encodes CASSIRATNEKLFF. The chain carries TRBV19 and TRBJ1-4; the D gene is possibly TRBD1 (5 bases). Germline-derived CDR1 and CDR2 are LNHDA and SQIVND (reference sequence). CDR3 length equals 14 residues. The ends were cut back, 3 bases at V and 2 bases at J, with 7 bases in the middle.

The chain uses TRBV5-4 and TRBJ1-2; tentatively, D is TRBD1 (6 bases). This CDR3 has 12 amino acids. CDR1 is SGHNT and CDR2 is YYREEE in the germline V gene (reference sequence). Trimming took off 10 bases at V and 3 bases at J, with 13 bases between the two ends. This CDR3 reads CALSSGDYGYTF. CDR3 DNA: TGTGCCCTTTCGTCAGGGGACTATGGCTACACCTTC.

The chain couples TRBV7-2 to TRBJ2-2, with D perhaps TRBD1 (6 bases). V was shortened by 1 base and J by 6 bases, with 9 bases between the two germline ends. The CDR3 is made up of 14 amino acids. CDR1 SGHTA and CDR2 FQGNSA come from the germline V gene. The CDR3 region has the DNA TGTGCCAGCAGCTTAGGGACAGTAGCCGGGGAGCTGTTTTTT. This codes for CASSLGTVAGELFF.

The chain's CDR3 is CARDDGTGEKLFF. DNA of the CDR3: TGTGCCAGGGATGACGGGACCGGGGAAAAACTGTTTTTT. The rearrangement uses TRBV7-9 and TRBJ1-4; the D gene is possibly TRBD1 (5 bases). In germline, CDR1 is SEHNR, CDR2 FQNEAQ (reference sequence). Trimming removed 9 bases at V and 8 bases at J, with 16 bases between. The CDR3 loop spans 13 amino acids.

The rearrangement uses TRBV19 and TRBJ2-7, with D tentatively TRBD2 (5 bases). Germline V CDR1 and CDR2: LNHDA, SQIVND (reference sequence). The V and J ends lost 3 bases and 0 bases respectively, with 12 bases between them. This CDR3 is built from 15 residues. This CDR3 reads CASSIALASSYEQYF. The DNA for the CDR3 is TGTGCCAGTAGTATTGCCCTAGCAAGCTCCTACGAGCAGTACTTC.